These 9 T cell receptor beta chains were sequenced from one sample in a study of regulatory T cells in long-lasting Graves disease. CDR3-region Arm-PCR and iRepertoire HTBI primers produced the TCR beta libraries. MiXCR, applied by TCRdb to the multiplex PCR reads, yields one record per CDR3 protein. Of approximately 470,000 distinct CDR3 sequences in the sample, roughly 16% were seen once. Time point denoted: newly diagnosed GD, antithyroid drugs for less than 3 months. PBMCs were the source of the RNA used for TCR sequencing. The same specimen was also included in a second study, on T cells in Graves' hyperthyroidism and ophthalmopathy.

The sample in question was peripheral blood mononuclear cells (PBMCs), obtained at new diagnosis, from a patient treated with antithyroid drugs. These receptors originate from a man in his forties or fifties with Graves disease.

CDR3: CASSLAGDTYNEQFF. The CDR3, as DNA: TGTGCCAGCAGCCTAGCGGGAGACACCTACAATGAGCAGTTCTTC. This rearrangement joins TRBV9 to TRBJ2-1; TRBD2 aligns across 10 bases. Losses at the gene ends were 4 bases for V and 2 bases for J; bases not matched to a gene: 3. The CDR3 runs 15 residues. Germline-derived CDR1 and CDR2 are SGDLS and YYNGEE.

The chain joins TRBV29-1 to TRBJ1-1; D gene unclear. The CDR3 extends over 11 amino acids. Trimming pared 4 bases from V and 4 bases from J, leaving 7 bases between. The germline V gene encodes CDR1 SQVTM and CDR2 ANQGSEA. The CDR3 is CSVGSPTEAFF. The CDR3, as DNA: TGCAGCGTTGGATCTCCCACTGAAGCTTTCTTT. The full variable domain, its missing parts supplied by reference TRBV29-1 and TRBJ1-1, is SAVISQKPSRDICQRGTSLTIQCQVDSQVTMMFWYRQQPGQSLTLIATANQGSEATYESGFVIDKFPISRPNLTFSTLTVSNMSPEDSSIYLCSVGSPTEAFFGQGTRLTVV.

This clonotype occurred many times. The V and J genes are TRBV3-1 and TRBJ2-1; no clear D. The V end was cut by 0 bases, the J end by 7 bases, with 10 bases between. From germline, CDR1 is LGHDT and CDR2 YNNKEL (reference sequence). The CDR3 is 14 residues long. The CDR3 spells CASSQDFVSNEQFF. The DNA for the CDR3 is TGTGCCAGCAGCCAAGATTTTGTTTCGAATGAGCAGTTCTTC.

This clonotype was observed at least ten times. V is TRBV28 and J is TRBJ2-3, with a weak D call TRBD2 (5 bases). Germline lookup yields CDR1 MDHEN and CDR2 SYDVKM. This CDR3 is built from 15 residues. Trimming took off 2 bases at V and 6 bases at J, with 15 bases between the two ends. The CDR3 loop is CASSLTPATGDTQYF. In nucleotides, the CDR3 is TGTGCCAGCAGTTTAACCCCGGCGACGGGGGATACGCAGTATTTT.

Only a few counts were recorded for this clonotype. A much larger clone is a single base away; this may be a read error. CDR3 protein: CVSSFKGTAFPRSSYEQYF. The CDR3 bases are TGTGTCAGCAGTTTCAAGGGGACAGCGTTCCCTAGGAGCTCCTACGAGCAGTACTTC. J is TRBJ2-7 and V is TRBV11-3; 7 bases match TRBD1. The CDR3 totals 19 residues. CDR1 is SGHNT and CDR2 is YENEEA in the germline V gene.

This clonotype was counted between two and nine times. In DNA form, the CDR3 reads TGTGCCATCAGTGAAAAGGGCCATAGCAATCAGCCCCAGCATTTT. Translating it yields CAISEKGHSNQPQHF. The V gene is TRBV10-3, the J gene TRBJ1-5; D remains unclear. The CDR3 has 15 residues. CDR1 and CDR2 from the germline V gene are ENHRY and SYGVKD. V lost 3 bases to trimming and J lost 0 bases, with 9 bases between them.

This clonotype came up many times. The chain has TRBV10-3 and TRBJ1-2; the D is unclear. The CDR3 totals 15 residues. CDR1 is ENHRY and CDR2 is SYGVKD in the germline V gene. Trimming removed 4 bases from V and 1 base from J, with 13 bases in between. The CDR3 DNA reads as TGTGCCATCAGTGCTGACCCGGGCAGTAACTATGGCTACACCTTC. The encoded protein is CAISADPGSNYGYTF.

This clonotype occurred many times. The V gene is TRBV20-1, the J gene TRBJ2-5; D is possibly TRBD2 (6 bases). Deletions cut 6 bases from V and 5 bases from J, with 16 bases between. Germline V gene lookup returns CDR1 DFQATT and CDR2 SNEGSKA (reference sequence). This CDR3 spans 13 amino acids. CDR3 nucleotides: TGCAGTGCCGGGGGACTTTCAGGGGAGACCCAGTACTTC. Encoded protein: CSAGGLSGETQYF.

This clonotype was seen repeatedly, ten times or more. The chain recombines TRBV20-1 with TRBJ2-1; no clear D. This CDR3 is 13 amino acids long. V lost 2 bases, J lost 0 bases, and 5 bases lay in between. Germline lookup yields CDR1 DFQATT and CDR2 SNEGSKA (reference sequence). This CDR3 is CSARPSSYNEQFF. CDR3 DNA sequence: TGCAGTGCTAGACCTAGCTCCTACAATGAGCAGTTCTTC.